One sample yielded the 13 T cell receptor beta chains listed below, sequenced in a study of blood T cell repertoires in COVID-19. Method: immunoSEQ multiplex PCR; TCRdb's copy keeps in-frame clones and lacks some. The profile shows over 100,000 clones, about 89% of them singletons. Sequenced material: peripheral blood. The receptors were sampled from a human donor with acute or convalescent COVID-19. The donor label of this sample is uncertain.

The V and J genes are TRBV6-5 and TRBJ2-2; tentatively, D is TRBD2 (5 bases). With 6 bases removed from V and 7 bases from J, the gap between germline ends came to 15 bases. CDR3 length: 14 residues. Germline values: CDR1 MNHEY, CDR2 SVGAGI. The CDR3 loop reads CASSQGGSGGELFF. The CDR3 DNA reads TGTGCCAGCAGCCAAGGAGGTTCCGGCGGGGAGCTGTTTTTT.

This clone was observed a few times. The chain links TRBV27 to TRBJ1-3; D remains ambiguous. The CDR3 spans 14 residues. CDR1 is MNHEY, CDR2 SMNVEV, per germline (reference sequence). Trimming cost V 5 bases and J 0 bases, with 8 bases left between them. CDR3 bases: TGTGCCAGCAGTAGTACAGCCTCTGGAAACACCATATATTTT. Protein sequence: CASSSTASGNTIYF.

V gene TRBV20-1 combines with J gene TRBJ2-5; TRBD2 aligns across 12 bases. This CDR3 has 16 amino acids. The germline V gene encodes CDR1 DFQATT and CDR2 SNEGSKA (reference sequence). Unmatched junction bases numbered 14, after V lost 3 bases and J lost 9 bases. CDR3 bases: TGCAGTGCTAGTCCTGGGGGGACTAGCGGGTCAACGGCCCAGTACTTC. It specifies CSASPGGTSGSTAQYF.

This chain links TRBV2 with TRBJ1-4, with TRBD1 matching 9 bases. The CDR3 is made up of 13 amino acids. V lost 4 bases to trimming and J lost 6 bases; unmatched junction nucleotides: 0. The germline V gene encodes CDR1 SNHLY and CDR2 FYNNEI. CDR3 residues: CASSGQGDEKLFF. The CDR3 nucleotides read TGTGCCAGCAGTGGACAGGGGGATGAAAAACTGTTTTTT.

The CDR3 region has the DNA TGTGCCAGCTCACGGGGTCGTGCTGGGACAGGGGGCTATGGCTACACCTTC. It specifies CASSRGRAGTGGYGYTF. V usage is TRBV18 and J usage is TRBJ1-2; TRBD1 matches at 11 bases. V shed 4 bases and J 4 bases; nucleotides not matched to a gene: 11. The CDR3 loop spans 17 amino acids. In germline, CDR1 is KGHSH, CDR2 LQKENI.

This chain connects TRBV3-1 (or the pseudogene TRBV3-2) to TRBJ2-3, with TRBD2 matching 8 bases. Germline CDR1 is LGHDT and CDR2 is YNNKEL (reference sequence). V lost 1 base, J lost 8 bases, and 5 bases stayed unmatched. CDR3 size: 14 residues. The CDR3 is CASSQVSGGGTQYF. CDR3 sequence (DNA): TGTGCCAGCAGCCAAGTCAGCGGGGGCGGTACGCAGTATTTT.

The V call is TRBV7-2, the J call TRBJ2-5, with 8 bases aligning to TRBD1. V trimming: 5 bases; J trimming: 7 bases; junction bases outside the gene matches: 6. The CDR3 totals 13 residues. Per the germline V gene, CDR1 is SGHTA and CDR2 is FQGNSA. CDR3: CASSAGQGATQYF. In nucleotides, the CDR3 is TGTGCCAGCAGCGCCGGACAGGGCGCGACCCAGTACTTC.

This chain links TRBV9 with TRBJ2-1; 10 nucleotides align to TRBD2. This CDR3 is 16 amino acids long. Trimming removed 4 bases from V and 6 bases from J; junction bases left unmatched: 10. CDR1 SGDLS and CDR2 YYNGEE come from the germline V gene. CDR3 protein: CASSPTQREGSNEQFF. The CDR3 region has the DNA TGTGCCAGCAGCCCTACGCAGCGGGAGGGCTCCAATGAGCAGTTCTTC.

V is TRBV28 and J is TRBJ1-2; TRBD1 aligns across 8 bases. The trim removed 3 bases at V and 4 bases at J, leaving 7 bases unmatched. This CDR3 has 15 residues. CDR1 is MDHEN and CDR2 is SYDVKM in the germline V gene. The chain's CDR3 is CASSFSPGQGYGYTF. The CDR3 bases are TGTGCCAGCAGTTTCTCTCCCGGACAGGGCTATGGCTACACCTTC.

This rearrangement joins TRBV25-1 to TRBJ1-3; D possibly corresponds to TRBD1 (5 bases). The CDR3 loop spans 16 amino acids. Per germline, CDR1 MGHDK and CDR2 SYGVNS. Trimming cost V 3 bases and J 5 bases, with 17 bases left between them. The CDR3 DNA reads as TGTGCCAGCAGTGATATGTCGGGGGATAATCGAAACACCATATATTTT. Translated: CASSDMSGDNRNTIYF.

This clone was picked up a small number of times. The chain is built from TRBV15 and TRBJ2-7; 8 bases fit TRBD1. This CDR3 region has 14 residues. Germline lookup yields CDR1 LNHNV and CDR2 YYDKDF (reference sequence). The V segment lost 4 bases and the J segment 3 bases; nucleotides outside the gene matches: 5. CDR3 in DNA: TGTGCCACCAGCAAAATAGGACAGGGCTACGAGCAGTACTTC. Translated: CATSKIGQGYEQYF.

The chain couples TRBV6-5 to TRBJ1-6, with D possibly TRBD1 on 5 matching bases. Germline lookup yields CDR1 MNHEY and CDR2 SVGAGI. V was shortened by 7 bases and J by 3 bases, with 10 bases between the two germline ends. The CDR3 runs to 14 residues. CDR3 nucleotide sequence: TGTGCCAGCAAAGACAGCCTCTATAATTCACCCCTCCACTTT. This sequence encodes CASKDSLYNSPLHF.

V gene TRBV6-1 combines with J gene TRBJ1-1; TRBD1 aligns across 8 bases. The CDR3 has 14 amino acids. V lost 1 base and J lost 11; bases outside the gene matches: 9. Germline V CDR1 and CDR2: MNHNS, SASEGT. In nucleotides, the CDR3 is TGTGCCAGCAGTGAAGGGTCAGGGGGCGCAAAGGCTTTCTTT. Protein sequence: CASSEGSGGAKAFF.